The rows below give T cell receptor beta chains drawn from one sample of a study of control samples from healthy donors and cancer patients. Here immunoSEQ multiplex PCR was the method, and the copy in TCRdb shows in-frame clones only, minus some. The sample shows over 100,000 clones, 92% of them seen only once. Sequencing was carried out using blood. These receptors all come from a woman in her forties or fifties in good health. Each CDR3 is given with its conserved first and last residue. Each record gives: V gene, clone size, J gene, D gene, CDR3 DNA, CDR3 protein. D genes are given only for firm matches. Clone size is not always given. Where it is, it says once, few, many or a class for expanded clones.

v_call: TRBV29-1
clone_size: once
j_call: TRBJ2-4
d_call: NA
cdr3_nt: TGCAGCGTTAAGGAACTCTCACGTAACATTCAGTACTTC
cdr3_aa: CSVKELSRNIQYF

v_call: TRBV6-5
clone_size: NA
j_call: TRBJ2-7
d_call: NA
cdr3_nt: TGTGCCAGCACCTATGGGGGAGACGGGGCTAGGGAGCAGTACTTC
cdr3_aa: CASTYGGDGAREQYF

v_call: TRBV13
clone_size: NA
j_call: TRBJ1-5
d_call: NA
cdr3_nt: TGTGCCAGCAGCCAAACAAATCAGCCCCAGCATTTT
cdr3_aa: CASSQTNQPQHF

v_call: TRBV6-6
clone_size: NA
j_call: TRBJ1-5
d_call: NA
cdr3_nt: TGTGCCAGCAGTTGGGAACAGGGAAGGGGTCAGCCCCAGCATTTT
cdr3_aa: CASSWEQGRGQPQHF

v_call: TRBV5-1
clone_size: NA
j_call: TRBJ1-1
d_call: NA
cdr3_nt: TGCGCCAGCAGCTTGGTATCAGGGGTTGTCACTGAAGCTTTCTTT
cdr3_aa: CASSLVSGVVTEAFF

v_call: TRBV6-6
clone_size: NA
j_call: TRBJ2-1
d_call: TRBD1
cdr3_nt: TGTGCCAGCAGTCCCGGGACAGGGGGCGAGGGTGAGCAGTTCTTC
cdr3_aa: CASSPGTGGEGEQFF

v_call: TRBV4-2
clone_size: NA
j_call: TRBJ1-2
d_call: NA
cdr3_nt: TGTGCCAGCAGCCAAGTCCAGGTCCCGGACTATGGCTACACCTTC
cdr3_aa: CASSQVQVPDYGYTF

v_call: TRBV6-5
clone_size: NA
j_call: TRBJ2-2
d_call: NA
cdr3_nt: TGTGCCAGCAGTTTGACCAAATACGGGGAGCTGTTTTTT
cdr3_aa: CASSLTKYGELFF

v_call: TRBV5-5
clone_size: NA
j_call: TRBJ2-7
d_call: NA
cdr3_nt: TGTGCCAGCAGCCTTGCGCGGGTAGCCTCCTACGAGCAGTACTTC
cdr3_aa: CASSLARVASYEQYF

v_call: TRBV5-1
clone_size: NA
j_call: TRBJ2-2
d_call: TRBD1
cdr3_nt: TGCGCCAGCAGACGGACAGGGGACACCGGGGAGCTGTTTTTT
cdr3_aa: CASRRTGDTGELFF

v_call: TRBV7-8
clone_size: NA
j_call: TRBJ1-4
d_call: NA
cdr3_nt: TGTGCCAGCAGCTTAGCAGCTAGGGCTAATGAAAAACTGTTTTTT
cdr3_aa: CASSLAARANEKLFF

v_call: TRBV6-4
clone_size: NA
j_call: TRBJ2-3
d_call: NA
cdr3_nt: TGTGCCCCCAGGGGGGGGGATACGCAGTATTTT
cdr3_aa: CAPRGGDTQYF

v_call: TRBV5-1
clone_size: few
j_call: TRBJ1-1
d_call: TRBD1
cdr3_nt: TGCGCCAGCAGCTTGGAGGGAATGGGACAGGGGAACACTGAAGCTTTCTTT
cdr3_aa: CASSLEGMGQGNTEAFF

v_call: TRBV12-3/TRBV12-4
clone_size: once
j_call: TRBJ1-1
d_call: NA
cdr3_nt: TGTGCCAGCAGTTTAGGAAGCACTGAAGCTTTCTTT
cdr3_aa: CASSLGSTEAFF

v_call: TRBV6-6
clone_size: NA
j_call: TRBJ1-1
d_call: NA
cdr3_nt: TGTGCCACCCAACTTCGGGACCGATTCTATTCTTTCTTT
cdr3_aa: CATQLRDRFYSFF

v_call: TRBV7-6
clone_size: NA
j_call: TRBJ2-3
d_call: TRBD2
cdr3_nt: TGTGCCAGCAGCGGCGGGGTAGCGGGGGTCACAGATACGCAGTATTTT
cdr3_aa: CASSGGVAGVTDTQYF

v_call: TRBV28
clone_size: NA
j_call: TRBJ1-2
d_call: NA
cdr3_nt: TGTGCCAGCAGTTTAGGAGGGGGGGTTGGCTACACCTTC
cdr3_aa: CASSLGGGVGYTF

v_call: TRBV11-2
clone_size: NA
j_call: TRBJ1-1
d_call: NA
cdr3_nt: TGTGCCAGCAGCTTAGGGGCCCGGGGGGGCACTGAAGCTTTCTTT
cdr3_aa: CASSLGARGGTEAFF

v_call: TRBV10-3
clone_size: NA
j_call: TRBJ2-1
d_call: TRBD2
cdr3_nt: TGTGCCATCAGCCTAGCGGGAGGGTCCTACAATGAGCAGTTCTTC
cdr3_aa: CAISLAGGSYNEQFF

v_call: TRBV7-9
clone_size: NA
j_call: TRBJ1-2
d_call: TRBD1
cdr3_nt: TGTGCCAGCAGCGCTACAGGGGTAGGCTACACCTTC
cdr3_aa: CASSATGVGYTF

v_call: TRBV2
clone_size: once
j_call: TRBJ1-1
d_call: NA
cdr3_nt: TGTGCCAGCAGTGAGAGAAGGGACGCCTTCTTT
cdr3_aa: CASSERRDAFF

v_call: TRBV27
clone_size: once
j_call: TRBJ2-3
d_call: NA
cdr3_nt: TGTGCCAGCAGACGCACAGATACGCAGTATTTT
cdr3_aa: CASRRTDTQYF

v_call: TRBV30
clone_size: NA
j_call: TRBJ2-1
d_call: NA
cdr3_nt: TGTGCCTGGCACCATTACAATGAGCAGTTCTTC
cdr3_aa: CAWHHYNEQFF

v_call: TRBV9
clone_size: NA
j_call: TRBJ1-2
d_call: NA
cdr3_nt: TGTGCCAGCAGCGTGCAGGGAGCTAACTATGGCTACACCTTC
cdr3_aa: CASSVQGANYGYTF

v_call: TRBV13
clone_size: NA
j_call: TRBJ2-7
d_call: NA
cdr3_nt: TGTGCCAGCAGCTTAGGCACGGGTTGGGGCTACGAGCAGTACTTC
cdr3_aa: CASSLGTGWGYEQYF

v_call: TRBV28
clone_size: NA
j_call: TRBJ1-2
d_call: TRBD1
cdr3_nt: TGTGCCAGCATCCTAGGGGGGGCAGGGGGCGAGGGTTATGGCTACACCTTC
cdr3_aa: CASILGGAGGEGYGYTF

v_call: TRBV2
clone_size: NA
j_call: TRBJ1-1
d_call: NA
cdr3_nt: TGTGCCAGCAGTGATAAGGGGGACACTGAAGCTTTCTTT
cdr3_aa: CASSDKGDTEAFF

v_call: TRBV4-1
clone_size: NA
j_call: TRBJ1-6
d_call: TRBD1
cdr3_nt: TGCGCCAGCAGCCAGGGGACAGGGGGTACTGCTAATTCACCCCTCCACTTT
cdr3_aa: CASSQGTGGTANSPLHF

v_call: TRBV15
clone_size: once
j_call: TRBJ1-4
d_call: NA
cdr3_nt: TGTGCCACCAGTACGGGGAGGGCTACTAATGAAAAACTGTTTTTT
cdr3_aa: CATSTGRATNEKLFF

v_call: TRBV6-2/TRBV6-3
clone_size: NA
j_call: TRBJ2-1
d_call: TRBD2
cdr3_nt: TGTGCCAGCACCCCCCACGGGGGGGTCGGCAATGAGCAGTTCTTC
cdr3_aa: CASTPHGGVGNEQFF

v_call: TRBV21-1
clone_size: NA
j_call: TRBJ2-5
d_call: NA
cdr3_nt: TGTGCCAGCAGCGAGGACCACCCGGGACTAGCGGAGCGAAAAGAGACCCAGTACTTC
cdr3_aa: CASSEDHPGLAERKETQYF

v_call: TRBV5-8
clone_size: NA
j_call: TRBJ2-7
d_call: NA
cdr3_nt: TGTGCCAGCAGCTTTAACCCGGGACCGTCATACGAGCAGTACTTC
cdr3_aa: CASSFNPGPSYEQYF

v_call: TRBV6-5
clone_size: NA
j_call: TRBJ1-2
d_call: NA
cdr3_nt: TGTGCCAGCAGTTACTCGAAGGCAGGGGTAGGCTACACCTTC
cdr3_aa: CASSYSKAGVGYTF

v_call: TRBV5-1
clone_size: NA
j_call: TRBJ2-1
d_call: TRBD1
cdr3_nt: TGCGCCAGCAGCGAAGGGACAGGGCCCTACAATGAGCAGTTCTTC
cdr3_aa: CASSEGTGPYNEQFF

v_call: TRBV29-1
clone_size: NA
j_call: TRBJ1-6
d_call: TRBD1
cdr3_nt: TGCAGCGTTGCACGGGACAGCAATTCACCCCTCCACTTT
cdr3_aa: CSVARDSNSPLHF

v_call: TRBV7-9
clone_size: NA
j_call: TRBJ2-7
d_call: NA
cdr3_nt: TGTGCCAGCAGCCTAGTGGGGACCTACGAGCAGTACTTC
cdr3_aa: CASSLVGTYEQYF

v_call: TRBV11-2
clone_size: NA
j_call: TRBJ2-4
d_call: TRBD2
cdr3_nt: TGTGCCAGCAGCTTGGGTAGCGGGATAGGAGGAAACATTCAGTACTTC
cdr3_aa: CASSLGSGIGGNIQYF